Described below is a single T cell receptor beta chain sequence and its context. The CDR3 sequence is 17 residues long. Germline CDR1 reads MNHEY; CDR2 reads SVGAGI. The data stem from a study of monozygotic twins with inflammatory bowel disease. Template switching introduced UMIs that contain a 6-nucleotide sample barcode. TCRalpha along with TCRbeta cDNA was subjected to two nested PCRs lasting about 15 and 9 cycles. With the 5' RACE reads reprocessed, TCRdb shows one record per CDR3 protein and no DNA. Its listing shows 350,000 to 400,000 distinct CDR3 sequences. Sequencing used blood. J is TRBJ2-5 and V is TRBV6-5; TCRdb lists TRBD1, though no DNA is available to test this call. This receptor was identified in a human donor with ulcerative colitis or Crohn's disease, or a healthy co-twin of an affected twin (not recorded which). The CDR3 here is CASSLETTGLWRETQYF.